The clone carrying this TCR beta chain was counted at least ten times. The target antigen is unknown. This specimen belongs to a study of read filtering for tumor transcriptome and immune sequencing. About the research overall: DNase treatment preceded whole-transcriptome library preparation. Study results and caveats: RNA-seq captured clonotypes less deeply and reliably than IR-seq.

Molecular barcoded adaptors covering alpha/delta and beta/gamma chains were used on about 0.4 ug RNA. TCRdb re-called the reads with MiXCR, one entry per CDR3 protein. The repertoire holds 50,000 or so distinct CDR3 sequences, with approximately 19% as singletons. Sequencing was performed on a population of CD138-negative cells sorted from bone marrow. This receptor was obtained from a donor at least 40 years old with multiple myeloma.

The CDR3 DNA reads as TGCAGTAAAGTCGGGACTAGCGGGTTCAATGAGCAGTTCTTC. It encodes CSKVGTSGFNEQFF. The chain links TRBV20-1 to TRBJ2-1, with 12 bases lining up with TRBD2. The CDR3 extends over 14 amino acids. CDR1 is DFQATT, CDR2 SNEGSKA, per germline (reference sequence). J gave up 6 bases and V 8 bases, and 8 bases lay outside the gene matches.